Presented here are 21 T cell receptor beta chains from one specimen sequenced in a study of blood T cell repertoires in COVID-19. The repertoire was sequenced with immunoSEQ multiplex PCR; TCRdb's copy has only in-frame clones and lacks some. The sample lists some 260,000 clones; roughly 88% were seen once. Source material: peripheral blood. These receptors all stem from a human donor in a cohort sampled during active COVID-19.

The V call is TRBV28, the J call TRBJ2-7; 11 bases map to TRBD2. After removal of 1 base from V and 13 bases from J, the junction contained 9 bases not matched to a gene. Germline V lookup: CDR1 MDHEN, CDR2 SYDVKM. The CDR3 runs 14 residues. CDR3 DNA sequence: TGTGCCAGCAGTTTATATAGCGGGAGGGCCCAAGGATACTTC. Residues: CASSLYSGRAQGYF.

This chain joins TRBV3-1 (or the pseudogene TRBV3-2) and TRBJ1-1, with D tentatively TRBD1 (5 bases). V was cut by 4 bases and J by 5 bases, with 11 bases left in between. Germline CDR1 and CDR2: LGHDT and YNNKEL (reference sequence). The CDR3 is 13 amino acids. Here the CDR3 DNA reads TGTGCCAGCAGCCCATTGCAGGGTACTGAAGCTTTCTTT. As protein: CASSPLQGTEAFF.

J is TRBJ1-2 and V is TRBV9, with TRBD1 identical over 7 bases. V was pared by 4 bases and J by 5 bases, with 8 bases of the junction left unmatched. The CDR3 sequence is 14 residues long. Germline CDR1 and CDR2: SGDLS and YYNGEE. As DNA, the CDR3 is TGTGCCAGCAGCTCCTCCAGGGGGGCTTATGGCTACACCTTC. This sequence encodes CASSSSRGAYGYTF.

The J gene is TRBJ2-1, the V gene TRBV3-1 (or the pseudogene TRBV3-2); perhaps TRBD2 as D (5 bases). Germline values: CDR1 LGHDT, CDR2 YNNKEL (reference sequence). The CDR3 consists of 15 residues. V gave up 0 bases and J gave up 15 bases, with 21 bases separating them. The chain's CDR3 is CASSQERRAGSPRFF. The CDR3 bases are TGTGCCAGCAGCCAAGAGAGACGGGCGGGCTCGCCCCGGTTCTTC.

In its sample, this clone was seen a few times. This chain uses TRBV9 with TRBJ1-4, with D tentatively TRBD1 (6 bases). Germline V gene data show CDR1 as SGDLS and CDR2 as YYNGEE. V lost 4 bases and J 8 bases, leaving 15 bases between the germline ends. CDR3 size: 14 residues. CDR3 sequence: CASSSGQPSEKLFF. The CDR3 DNA follows: TGTGCCAGCAGCTCCGGACAGCCTTCGGAAAAACTGTTTTTT.

The CDR3 nucleotides read TGTGCCAGCAGCTCCGGGACAGGGGACGAGCAGTACTTC. Translating gives CASSSGTGDEQYF. The chain is built from TRBV7-3 and TRBJ2-7, with 10 bases aligning to TRBD1. The length of the CDR3 is 13 residues. Germline V gives CDR1 SGHTA, CDR2 FQGTGA. Trimming at V came to 4 bases and at J to 5 bases, leaving 2 bases not matched to a gene.

The genes are TRBV4-3 and TRBJ1-1, with 9 bases that match TRBD1. Germline CDR1 reads LGHNA; CDR2 reads YSLEER. The CDR3 consists of 14 residues. The J segment lost 3 bases and the V segment lost 4 bases, leaving 3 bases of the junction unmatched. This chain's CDR3 is CASSLGQGDTEAFF. CDR3 DNA sequence: TGCGCCAGCAGCCTGGGACAGGGTGACACTGAAGCTTTCTTT.

The V call is TRBV6-6, the J call TRBJ1-2; D gene unclear. Germline assignment: CDR1 MNHNY and CDR2 SVGAGI (reference sequence). The germline V and J ends were trimmed by 8 bases and 3 bases, with 13 bases remaining between them. The CDR3 runs 13 residues. The CDR3 nucleotides are TGTGCCAGCTGCAGAGGGAACGACTATGGCTACACCTTC. Its translation: CASCRGNDYGYTF.

The chain is built from TRBV28 and TRBJ2-5, with 9 bases fitting TRBD2. Germline V gene lookup returns CDR1 MDHEN and CDR2 SYDVKM. J gave up 4 bases and V 2 bases, and 5 bases lay outside the gene matches. The CDR3 covers 15 residues. As DNA, the CDR3 is TGTGCCAGCAGTTTAGCGGGAGGGCCTGGAGAGACCCAGTACTTC. Protein sequence: CASSLAGGPGETQYF. Full variable domain (outside the CDR3, taken from reference TRBV28 and TRBJ2-5): DVKVTQSSRYLVKRTGEKVFLECVQDMDHENMFWYRQDPGLGLRLIYFSYDVKMKEKGDIPEGYSVSREKKERFSLILESASTNQTSMYLCASSLAGGPGETQYFGPGTRLLVL.

The gene calls are TRBV4-2 and TRBJ2-1, with D possibly matching TRBD2 (6 bases). Trimming took 3 bases from V and 7 from J, leaving 16 bases between them. Germline CDR1 LGHNA, CDR2 YNFKEQ. The CDR3 is 15 residues long. The CDR3 DNA is TGTGCCAGCAGCCACCAACGGGAGCTTTGGAATGAGCAGTTCTTC. This encodes CASSHQRELWNEQFF.

Remarks on this clone: In the same sample, other DNA sequences code for this CDR3. The chain links TRBV3-1 (or the pseudogene TRBV3-2) to TRBJ2-1, with D tentatively TRBD2 (6 bases). V was cut by 4 bases and J by 4 bases, with 11 bases left in between. The germline V gene encodes CDR1 LGHDT and CDR2 YNNKEL (reference sequence). This CDR3 contains 14 residues. CDR3 DNA sequence: TGTGCCAGCAGCCGCGGCGGGGCGTACAATGAGCAGTTCTTC. It is translated as CASSRGGAYNEQFF.

The V call is TRBV5-6, the J call TRBJ1-3; no firm D call. Between the trimmed V and J ends, which lost 0 bases and 2 bases, there was a span of 12 bases. CDR3 length: 16 residues. The germline V gene encodes CDR1 SGHDT and CDR2 YYEEEE. CDR3: CASSLGFPGTGNTIYF. The CDR3 bases are TGTGCCAGCAGCTTGGGTTTTCCGGGGACTGGAAACACCATATATTTT.

V is TRBV9 and J is TRBJ1-4; D might be TRBD1 (6 bases). The CDR3 runs to 15 residues. V was pared by 4 bases and J by 8 bases, with 18 bases between. In germline, CDR1 is SGDLS, CDR2 YYNGEE. The CDR3 coding sequence is TGTGCCAGCAGCCCGAGGGGGGGGCCGACGGAAAAACTGTTTTTT. Protein product: CASSPRGGPTEKLFF.

This sequence joins TRBV5-4 and TRBJ2-6; TRBD1 aligns across 7 bases. The CDR3 spans 15 residues. Germline V CDR1 and CDR2: SGHNT, YYREEE (reference sequence). V dropped 6 bases and J dropped 5; count of bases not matched to a gene: 8. CDR3 DNA: TGTGCCAGCAACCCATCAGGGGGATGGGCCAACGTCCTGACTTTC. Its translation is CASNPSGGWANVLTF.

This chain uses TRBV9 with TRBJ2-1; 9 bases fit TRBD2. This CDR3 region has 16 residues. Per the germline V gene, CDR1 is SGDLS and CDR2 is YYNGEE. V shed 2 bases, J shed 9 bases, and the junction held 12 bases outside the gene matches. CDR3 coding DNA: TGTGCCAGCAGCGTGGGTGGCGGGAGGGCCATGGTTGAGCAGTTCTTC. This translates into CASSVGGGRAMVEQFF. Using reference TRBV9 and TRBJ2-1 for the parts outside the CDR3, the full variable domain is DSGVTQTPKHLITATGQRVTLRCSPRSGDLSVYWYQQSLDQGLQFLIQYYNGEERAKGNILERFSAQQFPDLHSELNLSSLELGDSALYFCASSVGGGRAMVEQFFGPGTRLTVL.

The rearrangement links TRBV18 to TRBJ1-2; 9 bases match TRBD1. V lost 3 bases to trimming and J lost 2 bases; unmatched junction nucleotides: 4. The CDR3 totals 15 residues. Germline V CDR1 and CDR2: KGHSH, LQKENI. The CDR3 loop is CASSPGQGPNYGYTF. The CDR3 bases are TGTGCCAGCTCACCGGGACAGGGACCCAACTATGGCTACACCTTC. Using reference TRBV18 and TRBJ1-2 for the parts outside the CDR3, the full variable domain is NAGVMQNPRHLVRRRGQEARLRCSPMKGHSHVYWYRQLPEEGLKFMVYLQKENIIDESGMPKERFSAEFPKEGPSILRIQQVVRGDSAAYFCASSPGQGPNYGYTFGSGTRLTVV.

The V call is TRBV10-3, the J call TRBJ1-2; no definite D call. CDR1 ENHRY and CDR2 SYGVKD come from the germline V gene. There are 13 residues in the CDR3. Trimming shortened V by 5 bases and J by 1 base, and 8 bases separated the two germline ends. CDR3 sequence: CAISFTDNYGYTF. For the CDR3, the DNA is TGTGCCATCAGTTTTACAGATAACTATGGCTACACCTTC.

This clone has just one count. The rearrangement joins TRBV4-3 to TRBJ2-7; D is possibly TRBD2 (5 bases). Trimming left V 1 base short and J 0 bases short, with 7 bases between. The germline V gene encodes CDR1 LGHNA and CDR2 YSLEER. The CDR3 has 14 amino acids. In DNA, the CDR3 is TGCGCCAGCAGCCAAGCCGGGGACTCCTACGAGCAGTACTTC. Translated: CASSQAGDSYEQYF.

This sequence joins TRBV5-1 and TRBJ2-7, with 8 bases identical to TRBD1. CDR1 and CDR2 (germline): SGHRS, YFSETQ. The CDR3 is 15 amino acids. V lost 2 bases to trimming and J lost 2 bases; unmatched junction nucleotides: 6. Here the CDR3 reads CASSLLGQGAYEQYF. In DNA, the CDR3 is TGCGCCAGCAGCTTATTAGGACAGGGTGCCTACGAGCAGTACTTC.

J is TRBJ1-1 and V is TRBV6-6; D gene uncertain. The CDR3 is 12 amino acids. Trimming left V 3 bases short and J 0 bases short, with 2 bases between. Germline loops: CDR1 MNHNY, CDR2 SVGAGI (reference sequence). CDR3 loop: CASSYMNTEAFF. In DNA, the CDR3 is TGTGCCAGCAGTTATATGAACACTGAAGCTTTCTTT.

This rearrangement joins TRBV6-2 or TRBV6-3 to TRBJ2-7; D is undetermined. Trimming cost V 5 bases and J 5 bases, with 7 bases left between them. Germline loops: CDR1 MNHEY, CDR2 SVGEGT. CDR3 length: 11 amino acids. CDR3 DNA sequence: TGTGCCAGCAGTATTTCGGACGAGCAGTACTTC. Its protein product is CASSISDEQYF.